This T cell receptor beta chain was recorded in a study of shared clonotypes between healthy human individuals. This CDR3 has 15 amino acids. Looked up from germline, CDR1 is SNHLY and CDR2 is FYNNEI. V was shortened by 5 bases and J by 2 bases, with 16 bases between the two germline ends. Across several immunoSEQ plates, the genomic DNA of each subset was split evenly. Measured with immunoSEQ multiplex PCR; TCRdb has only the in-frame clones, and not every one. The table has 850,000 to 1,200,000 clones, roughly 70% seen once; the top ten hold approximately 1.5%. This TCR was sampled from a man aged 18 to 30 in good health. The V call is TRBV2, the J call TRBJ2-7; the D call may be TRBD1 or TRBD2 (5 bases each). The sequencing input was memory CD4+ T cells sorted from blood. Subset described: CD45RA-negative fraction. The CDR3, as DNA: TGTGCCAGCAGTCAAAACCGGGACGGACCCTACGAGCAGTACTTC. The encoded protein is CASSQNRDGPYEQYF. Filled out from reference TRBV2 and TRBJ2-7, the complete variable domain reads EPEVTQTPSHQVTQMGQEVILRCVPISNHLYFYWYRQILGQKVEFLVSFYNNEISEKSEIFDDQFSVERPDGSNFTLKIRSTKLEDSAMYFCASSQNRDGPYEQYFGPGTRLTVT.